This TCR beta chain is drawn from a study of memory CD4+ T cells and cytomegalovirus serostatus. The sort gate was single viable CD3+CD4+CD8-CD45RO+ cells for memory CD4+ T cells. The count of this clone is one. The V segment lost 5 bases and the J segment 7 bases; nucleotides outside the gene matches: 11. In germline, CDR1 is SGHVS, CDR2 FQNEAQ. The CDR3 consists of 16 residues. The data were produced by immunoSEQ multiplex PCR, yet TCRdb's version contains in-frame clones alone and is incomplete. The profile shows about 39,000 clones, approximately 78% of them singletons. The sequence was collected from an adult in good health and CMV-seronegative. The sequencing sample was made of memory CD4+ T cells from blood. V is TRBV7-8 and J is TRBJ1-4; 9 bases are a match to TRBD1. In DNA form, the CDR3 reads TGTGCCAGCAGCATACTAGGGACAGGGAATGGTGAAAAACTGTTTTTT. Protein: CASSILGTGNGEKLFF.